Each of the 19 T cell receptor beta chains below was sequenced from the same sample in a study of OX40 agonist ivuxolimab in advanced cancers. The method was immunoSEQ multiplex PCR; TCRdb's version includes in-frame clones alone and lacks a portion of them. This sample has 80,000 to 85,000 clones; about 82% occur once, and the top ten carry 6.5%. The sample was CD4+ or CD8+ T cells sorted from blood, taken in a trial of the OX40 agonist ivuxolimab. These receptors came from an adult with an advanced solid tumor such as melanoma, head and neck, liver or kidney cancer.

This chain connects TRBV15 to TRBJ1-1, with D tentatively TRBD1 (6 bases). CDR1 and CDR2 from the germline V gene are LNHNV and YYDKDF (reference sequence). This CDR3 is built from 14 residues. Trimming pared 5 bases from V and 4 bases from J, leaving 14 bases between. CDR3 coding DNA: TGTGCCACCAGCGAGGGGGGCCTGGGCACTGAAGCTTTCTTT. Translated: CATSEGGLGTEAFF.

The chain joins TRBV11-3 to TRBJ1-3; D gene uncertain. Looked up from germline, CDR1 is SGHNT and CDR2 is YENEEA. Trimming cost V 0 bases and J 4 bases, with 7 bases left between them. The CDR3 spans 14 residues. This CDR3 is CASSLDGGGNTIYF. The CDR3 nucleotides are TGTGCCAGCAGCTTAGACGGAGGGGGAAACACCATATATTTT.

This clone was seen just once. J is TRBJ1-2 and V is TRBV5-6; D gene ambiguous. Germline CDR1 and CDR2: SGHDT and YYEEEE. This CDR3 has 12 residues. The germline V and J ends were trimmed by 0 bases and 6 bases, with 6 bases remaining between them. The CDR3 DNA follows: TGTGCCAGCAGCTTGGGGGGAAATGGCTACACCTTC. Translation gives CASSLGGNGYTF.

This clone was seen once. The V gene is TRBV6-5, the J gene TRBJ1-1; TRBD1 is a possible D gene (5 bases). Germline V gives CDR1 MNHEY, CDR2 SVGAGI. V was clipped by 7 bases and J by 4 bases, with 13 bases between them. CDR3 length equals 13 residues. CDR3 in amino acids: CASMPAGSTEAFF. CDR3 coding DNA: TGTGCCAGCATGCCCGCAGGGTCCACTGAAGCTTTCTTT.

This clone was seen a single time. J is TRBJ1-1 and V is TRBV6-5; D ambiguous. The germline V and J ends were trimmed by 7 bases and 10 bases, with 19 bases remaining between them. The germline V gene encodes CDR1 MNHEY and CDR2 SVGAGI. This CDR3 region has 13 residues. This CDR3 reads CASTSSLSAGAFF. DNA for the CDR3: TGTGCCAGCACTTCGTCCCTATCCGCTGGAGCTTTCTTT.

The chain is built from TRBV7-6 and TRBJ2-7; 7 positions match TRBD1. CDR3 size: 16 residues. In germline, CDR1 is SGHVS, CDR2 FNYEAQ. Trimming cost V 1 base and J 2 bases; bases outside gene matches: 8. CDR3 residues: CASSLGAGQDAYEQYF. For the CDR3, the DNA is TGTGCCAGCAGCTTAGGGGCCGGACAGGACGCCTACGAGCAGTACTTC.

A single count supports this clone. This chain joins TRBV6-1 and TRBJ2-7, with D perhaps TRBD1 (6 bases). Trimming left V 10 bases short and J 3 bases short, with 16 bases between. CDR3 size: 13 residues. Germline V gene lookup returns CDR1 MNHNS and CDR2 SASEGT. The CDR3 here is CATSGQNNYEQYF. The CDR3 DNA is TGTGCCACCTCCGGACAGAACAACTACGAGCAGTACTTC.

The chain links TRBV11-3 to TRBJ2-1, with 13 bases fitting TRBD2. Germline lookup yields CDR1 SGHNT and CDR2 YENEEA. V dropped 6 bases and J dropped 0; count of bases not matched to a gene: 11. CDR3 length: 19 residues. The CDR3: CASSRLAGGTRSSYNEQFF. CDR3 coding DNA: TGTGCCAGCAGTCGACTAGCGGGGGGTACTCGTAGCTCCTACAATGAGCAGTTCTTC.

This sequence joins TRBV30 and TRBJ2-2; possible D gene TRBD2, 7 bases. The germline CDR1 and CDR2 sequences are GTSNPN and SVGIG (reference sequence). Trimming left V 0 bases short and J 3 bases short, with 17 bases between. This CDR3 is built from 17 residues. CDR3 nucleotides: TGTGCCTGGAGTGTACCTTTAGGGGGGGCTTACACCGGGGAGCTGTTTTTT. It encodes CAWSVPLGGAYTGELFF.

CDR3 sequence: CASSQRTSAYNEQFF. The DNA of the CDR3 is TGTGCCAGCAGCCAAAGGACTAGCGCATACAATGAGCAGTTCTTC. The J gene is TRBJ2-1, the V gene TRBV14; 9 nucleotides align to TRBD2. Germline CDR1 SGHDN, CDR2 FVKESK. V trimming: 2 bases; J trimming: 4 bases; junction bases outside the gene matches: 3. This CDR3 has 15 amino acids.

The chain combines TRBV27 with TRBJ2-7; D possibly matches TRBD1 or TRBD2 (5 bases each). The CDR3 is 15 residues long. Per the germline V gene, CDR1 is MNHEY and CDR2 is SMNVEV (reference sequence). Between the trimmed V and J ends, which lost 2 bases and 0 bases, there was a span of 11 bases. The CDR3 reads CASSLGTGSSYEQYF. The CDR3 DNA reads TGTGCCAGCAGTTTAGGGACGGGAAGCTCCTACGAGCAGTACTTC.

This chain connects TRBV5-1 to TRBJ1-5, with 9 bases that match TRBD1. V shed 4 bases, J shed 4 bases, and the junction held 6 bases outside the gene matches. This CDR3 has 15 amino acids. Germline lookup yields CDR1 SGHRS and CDR2 YFSETQ. This CDR3 reads CASSPGTGRNQPQHF. The CDR3 DNA sequence: TGCGCCAGCAGCCCCGGGACAGGGAGAAATCAGCCCCAGCATTTT. The whole variable domain, filled in from reference TRBV5-1 and TRBJ1-5, reads KAGVTQTPRYLIKTRGQQVTLSCSPISGHRSVSWYQQTPGQGLQFLFEYFSETQRNKGNFPGRFSGRQFSNSRSEMNVSTLELGDSALYLCASSPGTGRNQPQHFGDGTRLSIL.

This chain uses TRBV2 with TRBJ2-2; the D is unclear. The CDR3 contains 12 residues. CDR1 and CDR2 from the germline V gene are SNHLY and FYNNEI. Trimming removed 2 bases at V and 7 bases at J, with 5 bases between. CDR3: CASSEIVGELFF. The CDR3 DNA is TGTGCCAGCAGTGAAATAGTCGGGGAGCTGTTTTTT.

The gene calls are TRBV19 and TRBJ2-2; 9 nucleotides agree with TRBD1. This CDR3 comprises 17 residues. The germline CDR1 and CDR2 sequences are LNHDA and SQIVND (reference sequence). With V trimmed by 4 bases and J by 5 bases, 11 bases remained unmatched. In DNA form, the CDR3 reads TGTGCCAGTAGTAGAGGAGGACAGGGGAGAGGAACCGGGGAGCTGTTTTTT. Amino acids: CASSRGGQGRGTGELFF. The full variable domain, with the rest looked up from reference TRBV19 and TRBJ2-2, is DGGITQSPKYLFRKEGQNVTLSCEQNLNHDAMYWYRQDPGQGLRLIYYSQIVNDFQKGDIAEGYSVSREKKESFPLTVTSAQKNPTAFYLCASSRGGQGRGTGELFFGEGSRLTVL.

The chain combines TRBV6-5 with TRBJ2-3; the D is unclear. Germline-derived CDR1 and CDR2 are MNHEY and SVGAGI. The CDR3 contains 16 residues. V was trimmed by 0 bases and J by 0 bases, leaving 10 bases between them. This chain's CDR3 is CASSYSALPSTDTQYF. The DNA for the CDR3 is TGTGCCAGCAGTTACTCCGCCCTCCCTAGCACAGATACGCAGTATTTT.

V is TRBV7-3 and J is TRBJ2-3, with 12 bases that match TRBD2. V shed 1 base, J shed 6 bases, and the junction held 14 bases outside the gene matches. The length of the CDR3 is 19 residues. Germline V gene sequence: CDR1 SGHTA, CDR2 FQGTGA. CDR3: CASSLKGSRLAGDSDTQYF. The CDR3 DNA follows: TGTGCCAGCAGCTTAAAGGGGAGCAGACTAGCGGGGGATAGTGATACGCAGTATTTT.

The V and J genes are TRBV4-3 and TRBJ2-3; D gene uncertain. Germline loops: CDR1 LGHNA, CDR2 YSLEER. The germline V and J ends were trimmed by 4 bases and 2 bases, with 7 bases remaining between them. CDR3 length equals 13 residues. The CDR3, as DNA: TGCGCCAGCAGCCGTATACTCACAGATACGCAGTATTTT. Amino acids: CASSRILTDTQYF.

The V and J genes are TRBV6-6 and TRBJ2-2, with no clear D. V was cut by 2 bases and J by 3 bases, with 4 bases left in between. CDR3 length: 13 amino acids. Germline V gene sequence: CDR1 MNHNY, CDR2 SVGAGI (reference sequence). The CDR3 loop is CASSYGYTGELFF. The CDR3, as DNA: TGTGCCAGCAGTTACGGATACACCGGGGAGCTGTTTTTT.

This chain uses TRBV5-1 with TRBJ2-7; 10 bases match TRBD2. CDR1 and CDR2 from the germline V gene are SGHRS and YFSETQ. With V trimmed by 4 bases and J by 4 bases, 17 bases remained unmatched. There are 18 residues in the CDR3. The CDR3 DNA follows: TGCGCCAGCAGCCTGGGCCCAGCGGGAGGGACGATCGGGTACGAGCAGTACTTC. Encoded protein: CASSLGPAGGTIGYEQYF.